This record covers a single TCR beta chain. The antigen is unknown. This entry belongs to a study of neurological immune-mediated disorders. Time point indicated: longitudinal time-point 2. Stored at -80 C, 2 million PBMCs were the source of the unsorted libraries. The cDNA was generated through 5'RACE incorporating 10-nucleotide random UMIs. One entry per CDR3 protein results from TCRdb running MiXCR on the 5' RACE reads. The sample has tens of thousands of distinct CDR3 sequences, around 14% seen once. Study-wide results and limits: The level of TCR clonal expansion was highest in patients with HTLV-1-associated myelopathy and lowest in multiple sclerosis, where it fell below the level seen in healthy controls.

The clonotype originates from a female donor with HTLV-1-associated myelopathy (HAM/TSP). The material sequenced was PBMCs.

The CDR3 region has the DNA TGTGCCAGCAGTTACGGAGGGACGGCTAACTATGGCTACACCTTC. The encoded protein is CASSYGGTANYGYTF. This chain links TRBV6-2 or TRBV6-3 with TRBJ1-2; D may be TRBD1 (5 bases). Trimming cost V 2 bases and J 0 bases, with 10 bases left between them. The CDR3 totals 15 residues. Germline-derived CDR1 and CDR2 are MNHEY and SVGEGT.